Sequencing of this T cell receptor beta chain was carried out in a study of T cell responses to AZD1222 COVID-19 vaccine. Study conclusions and caveats: Regions 160-218 and 743-854 dominated among vaccine-associated CD4 TCRs spanning spike. Clonal diversity was possibly underestimated, and the donors were mostly white British, with more females. Spike-specific TCR breadth and depth grew following two AZD1222 doses. Recipients of AZD1222 seropositive at baseline numbered only 5 to 7.

Comment on this clone: The antigen is unknown.

The V end was cut by 5 bases, the J end by 2 bases, with 12 bases between. Per germline, CDR1 LNHDA and CDR2 SQIVND (reference sequence). The CDR3 has 14 amino acids. Generated by immunoSEQ multiplex PCR, the TCRdb table keeps only in-frame clones and is missing some. Here the sample spans 250,000 to 300,000 clones, 94% being singletons. Specimen: peripheral blood, collected 28 days after the second AZD1222 dose. V gene TRBV19 combines with J gene TRBJ2-5; D is uncertain. The clonotype originates from an adult who received the AZD1222 COVID-19 vaccine. The CDR3 region is CASSGRRPQETQYF. The CDR3 nucleotides are TGTGCCAGTAGTGGCCGCCGGCCTCAAGAGACCCAGTACTTC. The entire variable domain, with the rest obtained from reference TRBV19 and TRBJ2-5, is as follows: DGGITQSPKYLFRKEGQNVTLSCEQNLNHDAMYWYRQDPGQGLRLIYYSQIVNDFQKGDIAEGYSVSREKKESFPLTVTSAQKNPTAFYLCASSGRRPQETQYFGPGTRLLVL.